This paragraph covers one T cell receptor beta chain sequence. The record originates from a study of blood T cell repertoires in COVID-19. The wider study: COVID-19 samples, acute and convalescent, were from the United States, Italy and Spain. PBMCs, B-cell-depleted T cells, or T cells provided the cDNA or gDNA that made up the material.

V lost 7 bases to trimming and J lost 4 bases, with 17 bases between them. Germline-derived CDR1 and CDR2 are MNHEY and SVGAGI. This CDR3 contains 15 residues. As handled by the study authors: Reference gene primers were amplified, and this amplification served to estimate nucleated cell counts. The protocol was immunoSEQ multiplex PCR, while the TCRdb copy is restricted to in-frame clones and leaves out a portion. V and J calls and clone size are those listed in that table; D and trimming were worked out from the DNA. The data show approximately 78,000 clones, 83% seen once. The TCR sequence derives from a woman of 80 years or more with acute or convalescent COVID-19. The sequencing input was peripheral blood. The chain uses TRBV6-5 and TRBJ1-5, with D possibly being TRBD1 (6 bases). CDR3 sequence: CASMGTGSRNQPQHF. The CDR3 DNA sequence: TGTGCCAGCATGGGTACAGGGTCTCGGAATCAGCCCCAGCATTTT.